Listed here are 8 T cell receptor beta chains from one sample, sequenced in a study of cytomegalovirus exposure and HLA in healthy donors (dated by TCRdb to about 2017). Libraries were built with the immunoSEQ multiplex PCR assay. For the multiplex PCR, a mixture combining 60 forward primers for TCR Vbeta segments and 13 reverse primers for TCR Jbeta segments was used. TCRdb stores this immuneACCESS table with in-frame sequences only. Part of the clones is absent; in the studies checked, under half of the shortfall reflects unresolved V genes, and no reason is known for the rest. Recorded for this sample are under 200,000 clones; 75% to 85% of them occurred a single time. Jointly, the top ten make up over 8.5% of the sample. The sequencing input was PBMCs. Every receptor here comes from a man aged 50 to 59 in good health and CMV-seropositive.

The V call is TRBV5-1, the J call TRBJ1-6; D is unresolved. CDR3 length: 17 amino acids. The germline V and J ends were trimmed by 2 bases and 6 bases, with 18 bases remaining between them. Germline values: CDR1 SGHRS, CDR2 YFSETQ. CDR3 sequence (DNA): TGCGCCAGCAGCTTATTTACGCCGCCCACTATTAATTCACCCCTCCACTTT. Translated: CASSLFTPPTINSPLHF.

The CDR3 bases are TGTGCCAGCAGCTTAGTTGGGAGACGCTCTGGGGCCAACGTCCTGACTTTC. Its protein product is CASSLVGRRSGANVLTF. The V call is TRBV7-2, the J call TRBJ2-6; a weak D match, TRBD2 (5 bases). CDR1 and CDR2 from the germline V gene are SGHTA and FQGNSA. V was shortened by 1 base and J by 0 bases, with 10 bases between the two germline ends. CDR3 size: 17 residues.

The chain has TRBV27 and TRBJ2-7, with D maybe TRBD2 (6 bases). There are 15 residues in the CDR3. CDR1 and CDR2 from the germline V gene are MNHEY and SMNVEV (reference sequence). Trimming removed 8 bases at V and 0 bases at J, with 17 bases between. The CDR3 DNA is TGTGCCAGCCAACCATTTGGAGGGAGCTCCTACGAGCAGTACTTC. Translated: CASQPFGGSSYEQYF.

Concerning this clone: One end of the junction fails to match germline, which may point to a read error. The chain employs TRBV6-1 and TRBJ1-2; weak D call: TRBD1 (5 bases). The V gene's germline CDR1 is MNHNS and CDR2 SASEGT. The CDR3 runs to 14 residues. The CDR3 loop is CASRAWGGEYGHTF. The CDR3 bases are TGTGCCAGCAGGGCCTGGGGAGGGGAATATGGCCACACCTTC.

V is TRBV5-1 and J is TRBJ2-7, with TRBD2 as a possible D gene (6 bases). Germline V gene data show CDR1 as SGHRS and CDR2 as YFSETQ. The ends were cut back, 0 bases at V and 4 bases at J, with 14 bases in the middle. This CDR3 has 15 residues. CDR3 nucleotides: TGCGCCAGCAGCTTGGATGGTGCAGGGAGGTACGAGCAGTACTTC. It codes for CASSLDGAGRYEQYF.

Concerning this clone: One end of the junction fails to match germline, which may point to a read error. The genes are TRBV5-6 and TRBJ2-6, with a tentative D call TRBD1 (5 bases). CDR1 is SGHDT, CDR2 YYEEEE, per germline. The CDR3 runs to 14 residues. The chain's CDR3 is CASRQSSGANGLTF. In nucleotides, the CDR3 is TGTGCCAGCAGACAAAGCTCTGGGGCCAACGGCCTGACTTTC. The complete variable domain, with remaining parts taken from reference TRBV5-6 and TRBJ2-6, reads DAGVTQSPTHLIKTRGQQVTLRCSPKSGHDTVSWYQQALGQGPQFIFQYYEEEERQRGNFPDRFSGHQFPNYSSELNVNALLLGDSALYLCASRQSSGANGLTFGAGSRLTVL.

Note on this clone: At one boundary the junction diverges from the germline segment, which might be a read error. The CDR3 coding sequence is TGTGCCTGGAGGAGTTGGGCCACAAACATTCAGTACTTC. Its translation is CAWRSWATNIQYF. The chain has TRBV30 and TRBJ2-4; D is ambiguous. The CDR3 runs to 13 residues. CDR1 and CDR2 (germline): GTSNPN, SVGIG (reference sequence).

Regarding this clone: A read error may produce the germline difference seen at one junction end. The chain joins TRBV25-1 to TRBJ2-5; 9 nucleotides line up with TRBD1. Looked up from germline, CDR1 is MGHDK and CDR2 is SYGVNS. The CDR3 contains 12 residues. CDR3 bases: TGCGCCAGCAGTTTGACAGGGGGAGAGCAGTACTTC. It translates to CASSLTGGEQYF.